The rows below give T cell receptor beta chains drawn from one sample of a study of blood T cell repertoires in COVID-19. Assay used: immunoSEQ multiplex PCR; TCRdb lists only in-frame clones, some missing. The sample consists of about 320,000 clones, more than 85% of them appearing once. The sample comprised PBMCs or T cells enriched from blood (not recorded which). The receptors here all came from a woman under 40 who had been exposed to COVID-19. The CDR3 runs from the conserved cysteine through the conserved F or W. A D gene is named only where the DNA matches it firmly. Clone size is shown for a subset of rows, as once, few, many or a class of expanded clone.

>TRBJ2-1|TRBV11-1|few|TRBD2
CASSRRGGAYNEQFF
>TRBJ1-2|TRBV13|-|TRBD1
CASSLRQGYGYTF
>TRBJ2-1|TRBV4-1|-|-
CASSQGSQYNEQFF
>TRBJ2-5|TRBV3-1/TRBV3-2|-|TRBD2
CASSQVPSGVVQETQYF
>TRBJ1-2|TRBV7-8|-|-
CASSLALTGYGYTF
>TRBJ1-6|TRBV5-1|-|TRBD1
CASSLVGTANSPLHF
>TRBJ2-3|TRBV10-3|-|TRBD2
CAISDRLAGAPTDTQYF
>TRBJ1-2|TRBV3-1/TRBV3-2|-|-
CASSPRMAEGYYGYTF
>TRBJ1-1|TRBV7-9|-|-
CASSRGPGDNTEAFF
>TRBJ2-2|TRBV21-1|-|-
CASSKFPPVPLNTGELFF
>TRBJ2-1|TRBV6-5|-|TRBD2
CASSTSGIYNEQFF
>TRBJ1-1|TRBV7-9|-|-
CASSLGGRWAFF
>TRBJ2-7|TRBV7-9|-|TRBD1
CASSSGQVAYEQYF
>TRBJ1-6|TRBV3-1/TRBV3-2|-|-
CASSQDPTRETYNSPLHF
>TRBJ1-5|TRBV7-2|-|-
CASSKRGNQPQHF
>TRBJ1-2|TRBV29-1|-|-
CSVEPGRGNYGYTF